Reported below is one T cell receptor (beta chain). These data belong to a study of T cell changes during pregnancy in multiple sclerosis. Clones were sequenced by immunoSEQ multiplex PCR, and TCRdb holds only the in-frame ones, with some missing. The sample records tens of thousands of clones, under 95% being singletons. Per germline, CDR1 SGHTS and CDR2 YDEGEE. After removal of 0 bases from V and 4 bases from J, the junction contained 15 bases not matched to a gene. The CDR3 runs 19 residues. The sequence was collected from a female donor with multiple sclerosis, enrolled in a pregnancy study. The genes are TRBV5-8 and TRBJ1-2, with TRBD1 identical over 10 bases. The sequenced sample was CD4+ T cells from peripheral blood mononuclear cells, obtained after pregnancy. The CDR3, as DNA: TGTGCCAGCAGCTTGGAGTCCTGGACAGGGGGAGTGAGGTCCTATGGCTACACCTTC. Protein product: CASSLESWTGGVRSYGYTF.